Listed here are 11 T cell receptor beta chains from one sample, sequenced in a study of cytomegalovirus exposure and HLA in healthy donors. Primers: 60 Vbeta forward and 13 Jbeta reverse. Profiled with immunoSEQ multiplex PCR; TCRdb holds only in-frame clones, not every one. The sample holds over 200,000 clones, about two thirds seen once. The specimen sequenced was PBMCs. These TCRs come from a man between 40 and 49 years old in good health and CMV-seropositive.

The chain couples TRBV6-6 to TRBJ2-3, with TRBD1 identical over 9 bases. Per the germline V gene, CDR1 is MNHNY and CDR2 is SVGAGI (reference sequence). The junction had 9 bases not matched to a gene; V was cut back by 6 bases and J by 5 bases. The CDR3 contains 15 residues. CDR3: CASSLGQGMIDTQYF. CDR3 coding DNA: TGTGCCAGCAGCCTGGGACAGGGTATGATAGATACGCAGTATTTT.

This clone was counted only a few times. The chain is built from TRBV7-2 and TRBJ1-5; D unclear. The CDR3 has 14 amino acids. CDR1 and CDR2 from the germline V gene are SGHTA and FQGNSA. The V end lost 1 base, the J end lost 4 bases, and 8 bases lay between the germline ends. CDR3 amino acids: CASSLVVQNQPQHF. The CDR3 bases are TGTGCCAGCAGCTTAGTAGTACAGAATCAGCCCCAGCATTTT.

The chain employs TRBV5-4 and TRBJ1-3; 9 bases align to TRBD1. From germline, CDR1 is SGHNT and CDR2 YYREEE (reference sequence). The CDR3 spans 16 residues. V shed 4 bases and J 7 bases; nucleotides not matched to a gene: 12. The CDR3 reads CASSPGTGTARNTIYF. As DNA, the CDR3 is TGTGCCAGCAGCCCGGGGACAGGGACTGCCAGGAACACCATATATTTT. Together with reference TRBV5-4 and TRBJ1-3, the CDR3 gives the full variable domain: ETGVTQSPTHLIKTRGQQVTLRCSSQSGHNTVSWYQQALGQGPQFIFQYYREEENGRGNFPPRFSGLQFPNYSSELNVNALELDDSALYLCASSPGTGTARNTIYFGEGSWLTVV.

The DNA of the CDR3 is TGTGCCAGCCACGTCCCGGGACACCGAGGGGACTATGGCTACACCTTC. Residues: CASHVPGHRGDYGYTF. This chain connects TRBV6-6 to TRBJ1-2; D perhaps matches TRBD1 (6 bases). V lost 8 bases and J 3 bases, leaving 22 bases between the germline ends. This CDR3 spans 16 amino acids. Germline-derived CDR1 and CDR2 are MNHNY and SVGAGI (reference sequence).

The CDR3 protein is CATSSGGGDEQFF. The CDR3 nucleotides are TGTGCCACCAGCTCTGGGGGGGGCGATGAGCAGTTCTTC. The chain joins TRBV15 to TRBJ2-1; weak D call: TRBD2 (7 bases). Deletions cut 5 bases from V and 8 bases from J, with 13 bases between. From germline, CDR1 is LNHNV and CDR2 YYDKDF (reference sequence). There are 13 residues in the CDR3.

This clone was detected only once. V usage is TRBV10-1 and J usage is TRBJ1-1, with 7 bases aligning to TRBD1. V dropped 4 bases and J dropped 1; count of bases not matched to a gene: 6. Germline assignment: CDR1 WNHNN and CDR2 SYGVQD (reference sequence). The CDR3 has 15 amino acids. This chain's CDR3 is CASSGGQFSNTEAFF. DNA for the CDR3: TGCGCCAGCAGTGGGGGACAGTTCTCGAACACTGAAGCTTTCTTT.

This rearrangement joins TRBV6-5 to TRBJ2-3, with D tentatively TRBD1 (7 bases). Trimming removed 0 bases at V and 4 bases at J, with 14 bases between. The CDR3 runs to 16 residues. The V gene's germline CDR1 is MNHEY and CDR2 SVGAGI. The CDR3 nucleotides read TGTGCCAGCAGTTACTCTGGAGGGGGCGGGGCAGATACGCAGTATTTT. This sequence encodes CASSYSGGGGADTQYF.

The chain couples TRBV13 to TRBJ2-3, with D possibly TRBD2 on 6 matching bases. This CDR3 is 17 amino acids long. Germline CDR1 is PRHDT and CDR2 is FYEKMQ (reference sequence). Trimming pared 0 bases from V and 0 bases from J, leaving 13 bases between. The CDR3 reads CASSLGHGTPSTDTQYF. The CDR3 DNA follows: TGTGCCAGCAGCTTAGGCCACGGGACTCCTAGCACAGATACGCAGTATTTT. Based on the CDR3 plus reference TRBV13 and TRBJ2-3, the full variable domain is AAGVIQSPRHLIKEKRETATLKCYPIPRHDTVYWYQQGPGQDPQFLISFYEKMQSDKGSIPDRFSAQQFSDYHSELNMSSLELGDSALYFCASSLGHGTPSTDTQYFGPGTRLTVL.

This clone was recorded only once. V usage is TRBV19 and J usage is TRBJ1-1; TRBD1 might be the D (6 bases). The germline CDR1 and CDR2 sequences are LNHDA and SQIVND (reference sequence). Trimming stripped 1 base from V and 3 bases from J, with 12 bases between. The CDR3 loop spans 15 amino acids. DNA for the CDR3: TGTGCCAGTAGTATAGCCAGGGGAGGGTACACTGAAGCTTTCTTT. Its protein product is CASSIARGGYTEAFF.

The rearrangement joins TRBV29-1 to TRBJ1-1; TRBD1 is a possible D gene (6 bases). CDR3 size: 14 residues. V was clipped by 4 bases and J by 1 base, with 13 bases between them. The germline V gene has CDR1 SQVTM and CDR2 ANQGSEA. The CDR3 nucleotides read TGCAGCGTTGTGGGGAGACAGGCGAACACTGAAGCTTTCTTT. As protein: CSVVGRQANTEAFF.

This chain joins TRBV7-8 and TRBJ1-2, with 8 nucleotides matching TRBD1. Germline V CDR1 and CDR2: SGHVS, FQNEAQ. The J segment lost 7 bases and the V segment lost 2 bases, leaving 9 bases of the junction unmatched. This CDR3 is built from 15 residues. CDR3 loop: CASSLTHDRGFGYTF. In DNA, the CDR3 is TGTGCCAGCAGCTTAACGCACGACAGGGGTTTTGGCTACACCTTC.